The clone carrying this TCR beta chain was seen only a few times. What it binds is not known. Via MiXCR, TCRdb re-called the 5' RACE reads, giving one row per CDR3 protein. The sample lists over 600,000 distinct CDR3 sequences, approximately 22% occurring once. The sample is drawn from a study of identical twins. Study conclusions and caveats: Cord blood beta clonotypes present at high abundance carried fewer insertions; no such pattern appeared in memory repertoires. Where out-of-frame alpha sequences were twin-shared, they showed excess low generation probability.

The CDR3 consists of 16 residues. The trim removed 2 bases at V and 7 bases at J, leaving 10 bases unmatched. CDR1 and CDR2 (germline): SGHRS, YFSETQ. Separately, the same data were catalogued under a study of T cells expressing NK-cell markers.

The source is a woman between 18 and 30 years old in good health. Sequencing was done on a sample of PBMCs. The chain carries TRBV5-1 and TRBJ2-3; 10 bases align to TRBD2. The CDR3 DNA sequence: TGCGCCAGCAGCTTACTGAGCGGGGGGGACCAGTATACGCAGTATTTT. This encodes CASSLLSGGDQYTQYF.